This T cell receptor (beta chain) stems from a study of T cells in localized non-small cell lung cancer. Clones were sequenced by immunoSEQ multiplex PCR, and TCRdb holds only the in-frame ones, with some missing. The sample lists around 96,000 clones, approximately 91% seen once, with roughly 4.3% in the top ten. Study-level results: Heterogeneity stays possible, as sequencing covered only one tumor region. Out of the top 100 tumor clones, a median about 57 were seen in adjacent lung. The highest T cell clonality was in uninvolved adjacent lung, above tumor. Greater blood T cell density accompanied longer overall survival.

Concerning this clone itself: No antigen is known for it.

The receptor was derived from a woman between 40 and 69 years old with stage II squamous cell lung carcinoma. The sample here was PBMCs, taken before any cancer treatment.

The CDR3 DNA follows: TGCGCCAGCAGCTTGGGTCAGGGGGCGGTAGACTATGGCTACACCTTC. It yields the protein CASSLGQGAVDYGYTF. The V and J genes are TRBV5-1 and TRBJ1-2; 8 nucleotides agree with TRBD1. The CDR3 sequence is 16 residues long. CDR1 and CDR2 (germline): SGHRS, YFSETQ. The J segment lost 3 bases and the V segment lost 0 bases, leaving 7 bases of the junction unmatched.